This T cell receptor (beta chain) was documented in a study of CD8 T cells in ankylosing spondylitis (dated 2017 in TCRdb). About the investigation overall: T cell receptor beta repertoires were profiled in healthy donors and ankylosing spondylitis patients so that disease-linked TCR variants could be found. The full study cohort comprised around 23 ankylosing spondylitis patients and 85 to 120 healthy donors. Peripheral blood was sampled, and synovial fluid was additionally collected from ankylosing spondylitis patients. Study-level results and caveats: A TCR beta motif made up of about eight highly homologous amino acid variants appeared to be characteristic of blood from ankylosing spondylitis patients. In peripheral blood, the disease-linked clones were found at relatively low frequencies and had a CD8+ phenotype. Some motif variants had previously been reported in the synovial fluid and blood of reactive arthritis patients, which suggests shared mechanisms of disease initiation. According to the report, matched synovial fluid samples from ankylosing spondylitis patients were significantly enriched for the disease-linked clones.

This clonotype occurred a few times. No cognate antigen has been identified for it. There are no base qualities to consult, and no much larger clone falls within one base. The reads were generated on an Illumina HiSeq 2500. Quantitative 5'-RACE with molecular barcodes was used to prepare TCR beta libraries. The published analysis was carried out like this. To identify disease-linked TCR variants, a new computational method was used, one built on a probabilistic model of VDJ rearrangement. In-frame beta chains were kept once TCRdb had trimmed the public reads at Q25 with fastp and called clones with MiXCR. CDR3 protein duplicates are merged, each entry listing the most common genes and DNA. TCRdb, not the authors, supplied the V and J calls. Here the sample has approximately 250,000 distinct CDR3 sequences; approximately 30% occur a single time. Clones ranked in the top ten supply roughly 4.2% of the sample.

Trimming accounts for 8 bases at V and 0 bases at J, while the number of junction bases matched to no gene is 4. Sequences LNHNV (CDR1) and YYDKDF (CDR2) are obtained from the germline V gene (reference sequence). Including cysteine and phenylalanine, the CDR3 has 14 amino acids. CDR3 DNA is the only sequence kept; it has 42 bases, read in frame from the first base. The chain couples TRBV15 to TRBJ2-3; TRBD2 agrees with 8 junctional bases. This clonotype originated in a male donor with ankylosing spondylitis or in good health (not recorded which). The sequencing input was blood, either unsorted or a sorted T cell fraction (not recorded which). This receptor carries the CDR3 CATSSGLSTDTQYF. The base sequence is TGTGCCACCTCTAGCGGGCTTAGCACAGATACGCAGTATTTT. Here the CDR3 is joined to the reference TRBV15 and TRBJ2-3 genes, and the full variable domain is: DAMVIQNPRYQVTQFGKPVTLSCSQTLNHNVMYWYQQKSSQAPKLLFHYYDKDFNNEADTPDNFQSRRPNTSFCFLDIRSPGLGDTAMYLCATSSGLSTDTQYFGPGTRLTVL.